The T cell receptor beta chain described here comes from a study of post-analysis software for immune sequencing data. The TCR beta cDNA libraries contained unique molecular identifiers. MiXCR was run by TCRdb on the PCR reads, yielding one entry per CDR3 protein. Here the sample spans roughly 580,000 distinct CDR3 sequences, about 40% being singletons. This clonotype was seen more than once but under ten times. The receptor was isolated from a girl aged 10 to 17 with multiple sclerosis. Sequencing was done on a sample of blood.

The CDR3 DNA follows: TGCGCCAGCAGCTTGGGGCAGGGAAAGTACAATGAGCAGTTCTTC. Translating it yields CASSLGQGKYNEQFF. The chain carries TRBV5-1 and TRBJ2-1; a weak D match, TRBD1 (5 bases). Germline V lookup: CDR1 SGHRS, CDR2 YFSETQ. CDR3 length: 15 residues. Trimming stripped 0 bases from V and 4 bases from J, with 11 bases between. The full variable domain, rest sourced from reference TRBV5-1 and TRBJ2-1, is KAGVTQTPRYLIKTRGQQVTLSCSPISGHRSVSWYQQTPGQGLQFLFEYFSETQRNKGNFPGRFSGRQFSNSRSEMNVSTLELGDSALYLCASSLGQGKYNEQFFGPGTRLTVL.